One sample yielded the 19 T cell receptor beta chains listed below, sequenced in a study of vaccination and CD4 T cells after COVID-19. No antigen is known for these receptors. Treatment specified: approximately 10-day PBMC culture with coronavirus spike peptide pools or control peptides (ViraFEST assay). An Oncomine TCR Beta short-read assay was used to sequence the DNA from cultured CD4+ T cells. TCRdb re-analysed the PCR reads in MiXCR, keeping a single row per CDR3 protein. In the table there are about 8,500 distinct CDR3 sequences, roughly three fifths of which are singletons. The source material was CD4+ T cells from blood, cultured in vitro. These receptors were taken from a human donor who had recovered from COVID-19.

The gene calls are TRBV20-1 and TRBJ1-2, with 8 nucleotides matching TRBD1. CDR1 and CDR2 (germline): DFQATT, SNEGSKA (reference sequence). Trimming removed 3 bases from V and 4 bases from J; junction bases left unmatched: 10. This CDR3 is built from 15 residues. The CDR3 reads CSARGRDRLLYGYTF. In nucleotides, the CDR3 is TGCAGTGCTAGGGGCCGGGACAGGCTACTCTATGGCTACACCTTC.

By its share, this clonotype is large. This chain connects TRBV7-2 to TRBJ2-7; no definite D call. CDR3 length: 13 residues. CDR1 and CDR2 from the germline V gene are SGHTA and FQGNSA. With 4 bases removed from V and 12 bases from J, the gap between germline ends came to 19 bases. The CDR3 sequence is CASSSYLTDFWYF. The DNA of the CDR3 is TGTGCCAGCAGCTCTTACCTGACTGACTTTTGGTACTTC.

CDR3 region: CASSSDSHRPQHF. CDR3 nucleotide sequence: TGTGCCAGCAGTTCGGACAGCCATAGGCCCCAGCATTTT. The rearrangement uses TRBV6-5 and TRBJ1-5, with a tentative D call TRBD1 (6 bases). V lost 4 bases to trimming and J lost 9 bases, with 13 bases between them. The CDR3 has 13 amino acids. Germline values: CDR1 MNHEY, CDR2 SVGAGI.

This clonotype was seen only a few times. This chain uses TRBV7-2 with TRBJ2-5, with 9 bases matching TRBD2. This CDR3 comprises 15 residues. The V gene's germline CDR1 is SGHTA and CDR2 FQGNSA. Trimming took 8 bases from V and 4 from J; bases not matched to a gene: 11. CDR3 in amino acids: CASGELAGVGETQYF. CDR3 bases: TGTGCCAGCGGGGAGTTAGCGGGAGTAGGAGAGACCCAGTACTTC.

CDR3 coding DNA: TGCAGTGCCGGTCAGGGGTTTGGCTACACCTTC. This gives the protein CSAGQGFGYTF. The chain carries TRBV20-1 and TRBJ1-2, with a weak D call TRBD1 (6 bases). This CDR3 spans 11 amino acids. V lost 6 bases to trimming and J lost 7 bases, with 12 bases between them. The germline V gene has CDR1 DFQATT and CDR2 SNEGSKA (reference sequence).

V usage is TRBV7-2 and J usage is TRBJ1-1; the match to TRBD1 covers 7 bases. This CDR3 has 15 residues. The V segment lost 4 bases and the J segment 0 bases; nucleotides outside the gene matches: 5. Germline loops: CDR1 SGHTA, CDR2 FQGNSA. The CDR3 coding sequence is TGTGCCAGCAGCTCACAGGGGAGCGTGAACACTGAAGCTTTCTTT. It yields the protein CASSSQGSVNTEAFF. Combining the CDR3 with reference TRBV7-2 and TRBJ1-1 gives the whole variable domain GAGVSQSPSNKVTEKGKDVELRCDPISGHTALYWYRQSLGQGLEFLIYFQGNSAPDKSGLPSDRFSAERTGGSVSTLTIQRTQQEDSAVYLCASSSQGSVNTEAFFGQGTRLTVV.

The chain combines TRBV27 with TRBJ1-2, with 9 bases fitting TRBD1. Germline V gene sequence: CDR1 MNHEY, CDR2 SMNVEV (reference sequence). The CDR3 spans 15 residues. With V trimmed by 5 bases and J by 5 bases, 9 bases remained unmatched. CDR3 in DNA: TGTGCCAGCAGTCCCGCAGGGACAGGGCGGTATGGCTACACCTTC. Protein: CASSPAGTGRYGYTF.

This clonotype was seen only a few times. The chain recombines TRBV15 with TRBJ2-5; TRBD2 aligns across 7 bases. V was pared by 8 bases and J by 5 bases, with 14 bases of the junction left unmatched. The CDR3 spans 15 residues. Looked up from germline, CDR1 is LNHNV and CDR2 is YYDKDF (reference sequence). The CDR3 nucleotides read TGTGCCACCGGCCCCCGGGCGGGAGCTGTGGAGACCCAGTACTTC. It translates to CATGPRAGAVETQYF.

The V call is TRBV7-2, the J call TRBJ2-7; D is perhaps TRBD2 (5 bases). Trimming took 3 bases from V and 2 from J, leaving 8 bases between them. Germline CDR1 SGHTA, CDR2 FQGNSA. This CDR3 comprises 13 residues. Here the CDR3 reads CASSLSGPYEQYF. CDR3 sequence (DNA): TGTGCCAGCAGCTTGAGCGGACCCTACGAGCAGTACTTC.

The rearrangement uses TRBV7-2 and TRBJ1-1; D is undetermined. This CDR3 contains 13 residues. Trimming took off 1 base at V and 1 base at J, with 4 bases between the two ends. CDR1 is SGHTA and CDR2 is FQGNSA in the germline V gene. CDR3 protein: CASSLVQNTEAFF. The DNA of the CDR3 is TGTGCCAGCAGCTTAGTCCAGAACACTGAAGCTTTCTTT.

The gene calls are TRBV20-1 and TRBJ2-1; TRBD2 might be the D (5 bases). Germline V gene sequence: CDR1 DFQATT, CDR2 SNEGSKA (reference sequence). The V end lost 2 bases, the J end lost 10 bases, and 18 bases lay between the germline ends. The CDR3 is 14 amino acids. The CDR3 nucleotides are TGCAGTGCTAGAACGCCCCGGGGTGTCTGGGAGCAGTTCTTC. Amino acids: CSARTPRGVWEQFF.

This clonotype was detected once. The genes are TRBV6-1 and TRBJ1-5; maybe TRBD1 (6 bases). Trimming took 6 bases from V and 7 from J, leaving 10 bases between them. Germline V gene data show CDR1 as MNHNS and CDR2 as SASEGT. This CDR3 has 12 amino acids. The CDR3 here is CASRRGDQPQHF. CDR3 DNA: TGTGCCAGCAGGAGGGGGGACCAGCCCCAGCATTTT.

CDR3 sequence reads: CSARRTGGNQPQHF. Written as DNA, the CDR3 is TGCAGTGCTAGAAGAACAGGGGGCAATCAGCCCCAGCATTTT. The V call is TRBV20-1, the J call TRBJ1-5; 7 positions match TRBD1. This CDR3 contains 14 residues. The ends lost 2 bases at V and 2 bases at J; junction bases unmatched: 3. From germline, CDR1 is DFQATT and CDR2 SNEGSKA (reference sequence).

V gene TRBV20-1 combines with J gene TRBJ1-5; the match to TRBD1 covers 7 bases. Trimming removed 1 base from V and 6 bases from J; junction bases left unmatched: 3. The CDR3 has 13 residues. Looked up from germline, CDR1 is DFQATT and CDR2 is SNEGSKA (reference sequence). CDR3 in DNA: TGCAGTGCTAGAGTGTCAGGGGGTCAGCCCCAGCATTTT. As protein: CSARVSGGQPQHF.

This clonotype has a handful of counts. The J gene is TRBJ2-7, the V gene TRBV20-1; 8 bases line up with TRBD1. The V gene's germline CDR1 is DFQATT and CDR2 SNEGSKA (reference sequence). Germline trimming cut 5 bases from V and 1 base from J; bases unmatched to any gene: 7. The CDR3 is made up of 14 amino acids. The CDR3 is CSAARQGLSYEQYF. The CDR3 DNA reads TGCAGTGCTGCGAGACAGGGGCTATCCTACGAGCAGTACTTC.

This clonotype was observed once. V gene TRBV11-1 combines with J gene TRBJ2-7; the D is unclear. The V gene's germline CDR1 is SGHAT and CDR2 FQDESV (reference sequence). Trimming pared 5 bases from V and 7 bases from J, leaving 12 bases between. The CDR3 totals 12 residues. The CDR3 DNA is TGTGCCAGCAGCCTGCGGATCGGAGAGCAGTACTTC. Amino acid sequence: CASSLRIGEQYF.

In its sample, this clonotype is medium-sized. The J gene is TRBJ1-2, the V gene TRBV27, with TRBD1 identical over 7 bases. CDR3 length: 14 amino acids. V gave up 5 bases and J gave up 4 bases; unmatched junction bases: 7. In germline, CDR1 is MNHEY, CDR2 SMNVEV (reference sequence). The CDR3 coding sequence is TGTGCCAGCAGTGTGCCGGGACAGCCCTATGGCTACACCTTC. This encodes CASSVPGQPYGYTF.

This clonotype was detected only once. The chain joins TRBV20-1 to TRBJ1-2, with 10 bases lining up with TRBD1. CDR3 length: 14 amino acids. J gave up 6 bases and V 3 bases, and 7 bases lay outside the gene matches. Germline V gene sequence: CDR1 DFQATT, CDR2 SNEGSKA (reference sequence). The CDR3 DNA sequence: TGCAGTGCTAGTAGAGCGACAGGGGGCAATGGCTACACCTTC. This translates into CSASRATGGNGYTF.

This clonotype was observed a few times. The rearrangement joins TRBV20-1 to TRBJ1-2; no clear D. There are 10 residues in the CDR3. Germline-derived CDR1 and CDR2 are DFQATT and SNEGSKA (reference sequence). CDR3: CRDSDYGYTF. CDR3 coding DNA: TGCAGGGACTCCGACTATGGCTACACCTTC.